A few counts support the clone carrying this TCR beta chain. The antigen is unknown. CDR3 size: 11 residues. Germline V gives CDR1 LGHNT, CDR2 FRNRAP. The germline V and J ends were trimmed by 3 bases and 8 bases, with 7 bases remaining between them. The data belong to a study of T cells in localized non-small cell lung cancer. The assay was immunoSEQ multiplex PCR, and TCRdb's table has in-frame clones only and misses some. Among about 33,000 clones listed, 75% to 90% were seen once. Study-wide results and caveats: A median approximately 57 of the top 100 tumor clones appeared in adjacent lung. Elevated blood T cell density was associated with longer overall survival.

The sequence derives from a man aged 40 to 70 with stage I lung adenocarcinoma. The chain has TRBV12-5 and TRBJ1-1; D is unresolved. Specimen: peripheral blood, collected before any cancer treatment. The CDR3 DNA reads TGTGCTAGTGGTTTACCTGCGGAAGCTTTCTTT. This translates into CASGLPAEAFF. The whole variable domain, remainder taken from reference TRBV12-5 and TRBJ1-1, is DARVTQTPRHKVTEMGQEVTMRCQPILGHNTVFWYRQTMMQGLELLAYFRNRAPLDDSGMPKDRFSAEMPDATLATLKIQPSEPRDSAVYFCASGLPAEAFFGQGTRLTVV.